Listed here are 21 T cell receptor beta chains from one sample, sequenced in a study of blood T cell repertoires in COVID-19. Sequencing was performed with immunoSEQ multiplex PCR; in TCRdb, only in-frame clones are kept and a portion is missing. Of roughly 370,000 clones in the sample, approximately 87% were seen once. The sequenced sample consisted of PBMCs or T cells enriched from blood (not recorded which). These receptors originate from a woman between 50 and 59 years old who had recovered from COVID-19.

This chain joins TRBV3-1 (or the pseudogene TRBV3-2) and TRBJ2-3, with TRBD1 matching over 7 bases. This CDR3 region has 17 residues. Germline V gene data show CDR1 as LGHDT and CDR2 as YNNKEL (reference sequence). The J segment lost 3 bases and the V segment lost 1 base, leaving 10 bases of the junction unmatched. Here the CDR3 reads CASSQGGTGARTDTQYF. The CDR3, as DNA: TGTGCCAGCAGCCAAGGGGGAACAGGGGCTCGTACAGATACGCAGTATTTT.

V usage is TRBV30 and J usage is TRBJ1-5; D possibly corresponds to TRBD1 (5 bases). Germline V gene data show CDR1 as GTSNPN and CDR2 as SVGIG (reference sequence). The CDR3 loop spans 13 amino acids. Trimming left V 5 bases short and J 0 bases short, with 8 bases between. CDR3 loop: CAWRRDSNQPQHF. As DNA, the CDR3 is TGTGCCTGGCGCAGGGATAGCAATCAGCCCCAGCATTTT.

The chain recombines TRBV29-1 with TRBJ2-3; D unresolved. CDR1 and CDR2 from the germline V gene are SQVTM and ANQGSEA. Trimming took 4 bases from V and 6 from J, leaving 20 bases between them. There are 15 residues in the CDR3. The CDR3 spells CSVGTNYLLRDTQYF. Here the CDR3 DNA reads TGCAGCGTTGGTACTAACTACCTTCTAAGGGATACGCAGTATTTT.

The table lists this clone with a count of one. This rearrangement joins TRBV30 to TRBJ2-2; 13 bases fit TRBD2. Germline values: CDR1 GTSNPN, CDR2 SVGIG (reference sequence). This CDR3 has 16 amino acids. Germline trimming cut 0 bases from V and 5 bases from J; bases unmatched to any gene: 3. CDR3 nucleotide sequence: TGTGCCTGGAGTGTACTAGCGGGGGGGCGGACCGGGGAGCTGTTTTTT. This sequence encodes CAWSVLAGGRTGELFF.

This clone has a handful of counts. V and J are TRBV2 and TRBJ2-1, with TRBD1 matching over 9 bases. Germline CDR1 is SNHLY and CDR2 is FYNNEI. V was clipped by 7 bases and J by 6 bases; unmatched bases: 10. The CDR3 has 15 amino acids. Written as DNA, the CDR3 is TGTGCCAGCAAAGGTGGCGACAGGGGGGGCAATGAGCAGTTCTTC. Amino acid sequence: CASKGGDRGGNEQFF. Filled out from reference TRBV2 and TRBJ2-1, the complete variable domain reads EPEVTQTPSHQVTQMGQEVILRCVPISNHLYFYWYRQILGQKVEFLVSFYNNEISEKSEIFDDQFSVERPDGSNFTLKIRSTKLEDSAMYFCASKGGDRGGNEQFFGPGTRLTVL.

The chain has TRBV7-9 and TRBJ1-2; the D is unclear. The germline gives CDR1 SEHNR, CDR2 FQNEAQ (reference sequence). V lost 0 bases, J lost 6 bases, and 8 bases lay in between. The CDR3 has 13 residues. As DNA, the CDR3 is TGTGCCAGCAGCTTAGCACAGTTGGATGGCTACACCTTC. Translated, it gives CASSLAQLDGYTF.

V and J are TRBV27 and TRBJ2-7, with TRBD1 as a possible D gene (6 bases). Trimming stripped 6 bases from V and 4 bases from J, with 16 bases between. CDR3 size: 14 residues. The germline gives CDR1 MNHEY, CDR2 SMNVEV (reference sequence). DNA for the CDR3: TGTGCCAGCAGCCGAGACAGGCTCCGGTACGAGCAGTACTTC. The encoded protein is CASSRDRLRYEQYF.

The chain uses TRBV7-2 and TRBJ1-2, with D perhaps matching TRBD1 (5 bases). Germline-derived CDR1 and CDR2 are SGHTA and FQGNSA. With 3 bases removed from V and 4 bases from J, the gap between germline ends came to 6 bases. CDR3 size: 12 residues. Here the CDR3 reads CASSFDSYGYTF. In DNA, the CDR3 is TGTGCCAGCAGCTTTGACAGCTATGGCTACACCTTC.

This clone is a singleton in its sample. The rearrangement uses TRBV18 and TRBJ1-1; D unclear. Germline assignment: CDR1 KGHSH and CDR2 LQKENI. V was shortened by 2 bases and J by 3 bases, with 7 bases between the two germline ends. The CDR3 length is 13 residues. The CDR3 sequence: CASSPFPDTEAFF. The CDR3 DNA is TGTGCCAGCTCACCATTTCCCGACACTGAAGCTTTCTTT.

The chain uses TRBV4-2 and TRBJ2-1; no definite D call. Trimming shortened V by 0 bases and J by 0 bases, and 9 bases separated the two germline ends. The length of the CDR3 is 16 residues. The V gene's germline CDR1 is LGHNA and CDR2 YNFKEQ. This CDR3 reads CASSQDMPSSYNEQFF. Written as DNA, the CDR3 is TGTGCCAGCAGCCAAGATATGCCGAGCTCCTACAATGAGCAGTTCTTC.

The V gene is TRBV21-1, the J gene TRBJ1-1; TRBD1, as called in the table, went unchecked against the DNA. TRBV21-1 is a pseudogene. The length of the CDR3 is 16 residues. The CDR3 DNA sequence: TGTGCCAGCAGCAAAGGCGGACAAATAATGAACACTGAAGCTTTCTTT. Translating it yields CASSKGGQIMNTEAFF.

This clone showed up just a few times. The J gene is TRBJ1-5, the V gene TRBV28, with 9 bases aligning to TRBD1. The length of the CDR3 is 16 residues. The germline gives CDR1 MDHEN, CDR2 SYDVKM. Losses at the gene ends were 3 bases for V and 9 bases for J; bases not matched to a gene: 12. In DNA form, the CDR3 reads TGTGCCAGCAGTTTCCACGGACAGGGGTTGGTGCGGCCCCAGCATTTT. Encoded protein: CASSFHGQGLVRPQHF.

The gene calls are TRBV3-1 (or the pseudogene TRBV3-2) and TRBJ1-2, with 7 bases matching TRBD1. CDR1 is LGHDT, CDR2 YNNKEL, per germline (reference sequence). The CDR3 has 16 residues. J gave up 3 bases and V 0 bases, and 7 bases lay outside the gene matches. The CDR3 region has the DNA TGTGCCAGCAGCCAAGATCCCGGGGACAGCGACTATGGCTACACCTTC. Its translation is CASSQDPGDSDYGYTF.

The chain recombines TRBV28 with TRBJ2-7; D is perhaps TRBD2 (6 bases). CDR3 size: 16 residues. Germline CDR1 is MDHEN and CDR2 is SYDVKM. Trimming removed 4 bases at V and 3 bases at J, with 19 bases between. CDR3 sequence: CASSSLSRRDRYEQYF. DNA for the CDR3: TGTGCCAGCAGTTCCCTATCAAGGAGGGATCGCTACGAGCAGTACTTC.

The chain couples TRBV21-1 to TRBJ1-5; the table's D call of TRBD1 was not tested on the DNA. TRBV21-1 is flagged as a pseudogene. The CDR3 length is 17 residues. This chain's CDR3 is CASSLPSWQVSNQPQHF. Written as DNA, the CDR3 is TGTGCCAGCAGCCTCCCGAGCTGGCAGGTAAGCAATCAGCCCCAGCATTTT.

The chain employs TRBV7-2 and TRBJ2-3, with no clear D. V lost 5 bases and J lost 0, with 9 bases in between. CDR1 and CDR2 from the germline V gene are SGHTA and FQGNSA. The CDR3 consists of 14 residues. The DNA of the CDR3 is TGTGCCAGCAGCCTGACAACTAGCACAGATACGCAGTATTTT. This gives the protein CASSLTTSTDTQYF.

This chain uses TRBV4-1 with TRBJ1-4; 7 bases line up with TRBD1. The length of the CDR3 is 15 residues. Losses at the gene ends were 1 base for V and 8 bases for J; bases not matched to a gene: 7. Germline values: CDR1 MGHRA, CDR2 YSYEKL. CDR3 bases: TGCGCCAGCAGCCAAGTAGAGGCAGGGGGGGAAAAACTGTTTTTT. Translation: CASSQVEAGGEKLFF.

This clone was found once. This CDR3 reads CASSLEGSRQPQHF. The CDR3 DNA sequence: TGTGCCAGCAGCTTAGAGGGGTCGCGGCAGCCCCAGCATTTT. The chain employs TRBV7-2 and TRBJ1-5; D may be TRBD1 (5 bases). Germline V CDR1 and CDR2: SGHTA, FQGNSA. Trimming took 1 base from V and 7 from J, leaving 11 bases between them. The CDR3 loop spans 14 amino acids.

The rearrangement uses TRBV25-1 and TRBJ2-1, with 9 bases matching TRBD2. CDR3 length: 15 amino acids. The germline V gene has CDR1 MGHDK and CDR2 SYGVNS. The V segment lost 6 bases and the J segment 4 bases; nucleotides outside the gene matches: 7. The CDR3 is CASSSSGGLYNEQFF. CDR3 nucleotide sequence: TGTGCCAGCAGCTCGAGCGGGGGGCTGTACAATGAGCAGTTCTTC.

This rearrangement joins TRBV18 to TRBJ2-7; D call uncertain. V was pared by 0 bases and J by 0 bases, with 12 bases between. Germline CDR1 and CDR2: KGHSH and LQKENI. This CDR3 has 16 residues. The CDR3 nucleotides are TGTGCCAGCTCACCACCGGTCAGGCTCACCTCCTACGAGCAGTACTTC. It codes for CASSPPVRLTSYEQYF. Full variable domain (remainder filled in from reference TRBV18 and TRBJ2-7): NAGVMQNPRHLVRRRGQEARLRCSPMKGHSHVYWYRQLPEEGLKFMVYLQKENIIDESGMPKERFSAEFPKEGPSILRIQQVVRGDSAAYFCASSPPVRLTSYEQYFGPGTRLTVT.

The V call is TRBV9, the J call TRBJ2-6, with D possibly matching TRBD1 (5 bases). Germline loops: CDR1 SGDLS, CDR2 YYNGEE. The CDR3 covers 18 residues. The V gene lost 0 bases and the J gene lost 0 bases, with 13 bases spanning the gap. This CDR3 reads CASSVVGHRSSGANVLTF. In DNA, the CDR3 is TGTGCCAGCAGCGTAGTGGGTCACAGGAGCTCTGGGGCCAACGTCCTGACTTTC.